This section outlines one T cell receptor (beta chain) sequence together with its context. Participants reported their clinical history, and cohort assignment relied on those reports. Participants in the exposed group had met a COVID-19 case in the 2 weeks before joining the study. This record comes from a study of blood T cell repertoires in COVID-19. Germline values: CDR1 SGHNT, CDR2 YYREEE (reference sequence). The CDR3 runs 15 residues. The ends lost 4 bases at V and 3 bases at J; junction bases unmatched: 7. Per the original data handling: Quantification of nucleated cells was approximated via reference gene primer amplification. Profiled with immunoSEQ multiplex PCR; TCRdb holds only in-frame clones, not every one. That table supplies the V and J calls and clone size; D and trimming were determined from the DNA. The sample includes around 240,000 clones, approximately 90% seen only once; the top ten take over 0.85%.

Sample: PBMCs or T cells enriched from blood (not recorded which). This TCR was sampled from a man aged 50-60 years who had been exposed to COVID-19. This chain joins TRBV5-4 and TRBJ2-1; 7 nucleotides line up with TRBD1. The CDR3 nucleotides are TGTGCCAGCAGCCCCGGACAGGACCGCTACAATGAGCAGTTCTTC. As protein: CASSPGQDRYNEQFF.